This TCR beta chain was observed in a study of blood T cell repertoires in COVID-19 (dated by TCRdb to the early 2020s). Concerning the study at large: The collaborator samples originated in the United States, Italy and Spain and spanned the acute and convalescent phases of COVID-19. The prospective study material was composed of cDNA or gDNA derived from T cells, B-cell-depleted T cells, or PBMCs. Deeply sampled blood TCRbeta repertoires from subjects exposed to, actively infected with, or recovered from COVID-19 were included in the dataset. The repertoires were released in a freely available public database meant as a resource for research on the immune response to SARS-CoV-2. The samples were drawn from two sources: the first 160 participants of the ongoing ImmuneRACE study, and 1,254 subjects contributed by 6 global collaborators. Nearly every sample came with metadata listing a de-identified subject ID, COVID-19 status, age in years and sex. Where available, HLA class I and class II types were taken from metadata supplied by the sample provider and were not determined by assay-based typing. Findings and caveats that apply to the study as a whole: Clinical and demographic metadata were provided uncurated, with the amount varying by source and participant.

CDR3 length: 18 amino acids, cysteine to phenylalanine. Of the read, only the CDR3 DNA is kept; its 54 bases are in frame from base 1. Clipping removes 1 base from V and 3 bases from J, with 13 as the unmatched junction base count. CDR1 and CDR2 (SGHVS, FNYEAQ) derive from the germline V gene. As for this clone: The antigen it recognizes is unknown. No much larger clone exists at a distance of one base, and base qualities are not known.

Whole blood was collected in K2EDTA tubes by collaborating institutions according to the institutions' own protocols. Collaborator samples were shipped for TCRbeta analysis as frozen whole blood, isolated PBMCs, or DNA extracted from either sample type. TCRbeta CDR3 regions were amplified from genomic DNA by means of the immunoSEQ Assay, a bias-controlled multiplex PCR. Concerning the study's data processing: Nucleated cell counts per sample were estimated from amplification of reference gene primers within the assay. To quantify the absolute abundance of each unique TCRbeta CDR3 rearrangement, sequence reads were collapsed and filtered. For each sample, productive Simpson clonality was calculated by taking the square root of Simpson's diversity index across productive rearrangements. Sourced from immuneACCESS, this table was stored by TCRdb with only in-frame sequences that have V and J called. A share of the clones is absent; for the studies checked, an unresolved V gene accounts for under half, and the remainder has no known explanation. The V and J calls and the clone size are those of that table, but D and trimming were determined from the DNA. Here the sample has 27,000 or so clones; 75% to 85% occur a single time. About 25% of the sample belongs to the ten largest clones.

The sequencing sample was made of peripheral blood. The V and J segments used are TRBV7-6 and TRBJ2-7; 9 bases in the middle match TRBD2. The receptor was derived from a man aged 65 to 79 with active COVID-19. At the DNA level, the sequence is TGTGCCAGCAGCTTAGTCCAACACGGGAGCGGGAGGTTCTACGAGCAGTACTTC. This yields the protein CASSLVQHGSGRFYEQYF.